This TCR beta chain was obtained from a study of blood T cell repertoires in COVID-19. Study summary: Collection of acute and convalescent COVID-19 samples took place in the United States, Italy and Spain. The cDNA or gDNA used as material had been derived from T cells, B-cell-depleted T cells, or PBMCs.

Germline V gives CDR1 SGHTA, CDR2 FQGNSA. The CDR3 runs 15 residues. V was cut by 6 bases and J by 10 bases, with 19 bases left in between. Authors' processing steps: How many nucleated cells were present was estimated from reference gene primer amplification. Sequencing used immunoSEQ multiplex PCR; TCRdb keeps in-frame clones, though not all of them. V, J and clone size are those of that table, while D and trimming were read from the DNA. The table has 100,000 or so clones, around 87% seen once. Recruited during active infection, patients (from Seattle) were subsequently followed longitudinally. V and J are TRBV7-2 and TRBJ1-6; D possibly corresponds to TRBD1 (6 bases). This receptor was taken from a woman in her forties or fifties with COVID-19, enrolled during active disease. Input material: peripheral blood. Written as DNA, the CDR3 is TGTGCCAGCAGTTTGCGACAGGTACAGTCGTCACCCCTCCACTTT. Protein: CASSLRQVQSSPLHF.